This T cell receptor beta chain was captured by sequencing in a study of tumor-infiltrating lymphocytes in primary liver carcinoma. Study outcomes and limitations: Detection in all five tumor regions applied to only about 7-24% of top clones.

The CDR3 contains 12 residues. CDR1 is MNHNS and CDR2 is SASEGT in the germline V gene. V dropped 3 bases and J dropped 4 bases, with 5 bases sitting between them. Total RNA and DNA came together from approximately 20-30 mg of bulk tissue without cell sorting. This clonotype is labeled medium-sized. The antigen remains undetermined. A constant-region primer primed TCR beta cDNA synthesis from 450 to 550 ng of total RNA. Construction of TCR beta libraries relied on three successive nested multiplex PCR rounds employing slightly modified ARM-PCR. PCR rounds one and two used TRBV1-TRBV30 forward primers with a C-beta reverse primer for approximately 10 cycles each. A single record per CDR3 protein comes from TCRdb applying MiXCR to the multiplex PCR reads. This table has tens of thousands of distinct CDR3 sequences, approximately 73% appearing once.

The source is a man aged 40-50 years with primary liver carcinoma and hepatitis B virus infection. The chain uses TRBV6-1 and TRBJ2-3; D not resolved. The source material was liver tumor tissue from sampling region 2. Stated subset: tumor region T2, inferior pole. CDR3 coding DNA: TGTGCCAGCAGTGATTGGGCAGATACGCAGTATTTT. Translated, it gives CASSDWADTQYF.